A selection of T cell receptor beta chains follows, all from one sample in a study of T cells in Graves' hyperthyroidism and ophthalmopathy. One entry per CDR3 protein, called by TCRdb with MiXCR from the multiplex PCR reads. Here the sample spans about 840,000 distinct CDR3 sequences, more than 30% being singletons. Source material: blood. Source of these receptors: a man between 18 and 35 years old with Graves' hyperthyroidism. Both conserved end residues are part of each CDR3. A D gene is named only where the DNA matches it firmly. The listing skips clone size in some rows; elsewhere it reads once, few, many or a size class.

clone size | J gene | V gene | D gene | CDR3 protein | CDR3 DNA
few | TRBJ1-1 | TRBV7-3 | - | CASSLNYGSDTEAFF | TGTGCCAGCAGCTTAAATTACGGCAGTGACACTGAAGCTTTCTTT
- | TRBJ1-2 | TRBV11-2 | - | CASDLDKEYGYTF | TGTGCCAGCGACCTGGACAAAGAATATGGCTACACCTTC
- | TRBJ1-1 | TRBV19 | - | CASSKVGLADEAFF | TGTGCCAGTAGTAAAGTTGGGTTGGCGGATGAAGCTTTCTTT
- | TRBJ2-3 | TRBV7-9 | - | CAREADTQYF | TGTGCCAGGGAGGCAGATACGCAGTATTTT
- | TRBJ1-2 | TRBV10-3 | - | CASSESRKKGYGYTF | TGTGCCAGCAGCGAGTCTCGTAAGAAGGGCTATGGCTACACCTTC
many | TRBJ2-7 | TRBV7-3 | TRBD2 | CASSLIGGSYEQYF | TGTGCCAGCAGCTTAATCGGGGGGTCCTACGAGCAGTACTTC
many | TRBJ2-5 | TRBV7-8 | - | CASSLGYGETQYF | TGTGCCAGCAGCTTAGGGTATGGGGAGACCCAGTACTTC
few | TRBJ1-5 | TRBV11-2 | - | CASSSWDGQPQHF | TGTGCCAGCAGCTCTTGGGACGGTCAGCCCCAGCATTTT
- | TRBJ1-3 | TRBV29-1 | - | CSGKENTIYF | TGCAGCGGGAAGGAAAACACCATATATTTT
few | TRBJ1-3 | TRBV20-1 | TRBD1 | CSARSPDRGSSGNTIYF | TGCAGTGCTAGATCCCCAGACAGGGGTAGTTCTGGAAACACCATATATTTT
- | TRBJ2-5 | TRBV12-3/TRBV12-4 | - | CASTIGETQYF | TGTGCCAGCACGATAGGGGAGACCCAGTACTTC
many | TRBJ1-1 | TRBV9 | - | CASSVDLNTEAFF | TGTGCCAGCAGCGTAGATCTGAACACTGAAGCTTTCTTT
- | TRBJ2-5 | TRBV24-1 | TRBD2 | CATSGTSGRGWETQYF | TGTGCCACCAGCGGGACTAGCGGGAGGGGGTGGGAGACCCAGTACTTC
many | TRBJ2-5 | TRBV29-1 | - | CSVGVGETQYF | TGCAGCGTGGGCGTAGGGGAGACCCAGTACTTC
- | TRBJ2-7 | TRBV11-2 | TRBD2 | CASSIWTSGSSYEQYF | TGTGCCAGCAGCATCTGGACTAGCGGGAGTTCCTACGAGCAGTACTTC
- | TRBJ2-5 | TRBV20-1 | TRBD2 | CSARASGGAVETQYF | TGCAGTGCTAGGGCGAGCGGGGGGGCGGTGGAGACCCAGTACTTC
- | TRBJ1-3 | TRBV11-2 | - | CASSQVPGYGNTIYF | TGTGCCAGCAGCCAGGTGCCGGGATATGGAAACACCATATATTTT
- | TRBJ2-5 | TRBV15 | TRBD1 | CATSKGTGGSETQYF | TGTGCCACCAGCAAAGGGACAGGGGGATCGGAGACCCAGTACTTC
- | TRBJ1-1 | TRBV5-1 | - | CASSLYLPGGGNTEAFF | TGCGCCAGCAGCTTATATTTACCAGGAGGTGGGAACACTGAAGCTTTCTTT
- | TRBJ2-6 | TRBV7-2 | TRBD1 | CASSPLRDRAGANVLTF | TGTGCCAGCTCACCACTCCGGGACAGGGCTGGGGCCAACGTCCTGACTTTC
few | TRBJ1-2 | TRBV6-6 | - | CASSPGPHYGYTF | TGTGCCAGCTCTCCGGGACCACACTATGGCTACACCTTC
- | TRBJ1-6 | TRBV7-3 | - | CASSLWLESSYNSPLHF | TGTGCCAGCAGCTTGTGGCTGGAAAGCTCCTATAATTCACCCCTCCACTTT
many | TRBJ1-6 | TRBV19 | TRBD1 | CASSRDLDRGNSPLHF | TGTGCCAGTAGCCGGGATCTTGACAGGGGGAATTCACCCCTCCACTTT
few | TRBJ2-2 | TRBV7-9 | - | CASSLQATANTGELFF | TGTGCCAGCAGCTTACAAGCGACAGCGAACACCGGGGAGCTGTTTTTT
- | TRBJ2-7 | TRBV12-3/TRBV12-4 | - | CASSSGGVTEQYF | TGTGCCAGCAGTTCCGGTGGGGTAACCGAGCAGTACTTC
- | TRBJ1-1 | TRBV10-1 | - | CASSQEVGTEAFF | TGCGCCAGCAGCCAAGAGGTCGGGACTGAAGCTTTCTTT
- | TRBJ2-5 | TRBV5-4 | - | CASSSPGQLEETQYF | TGTGCCAGCAGCTCCCCGGGACAATTGGAAGAGACCCAGTACTTC
many | TRBJ2-7 | TRBV15 | - | CATSRDDGEQYF | TGTGCCACCAGCAGAGATGACGGGGAGCAGTACTTC
few | TRBJ2-2 | TRBV7-2 | - | CASSLPMDPQGTGELFF | TGTGCCAGCAGCTTACCCATGGACCCCCAGGGGACCGGGGAGCTGTTTTTT
- | TRBJ2-7 | TRBV12-3/TRBV12-4 | - | CASSFESIYEQYF | TGTGCCAGCAGTTTTGAATCTATCTACGAGCAGTACTTC
few | TRBJ2-5 | TRBV4-1 | TRBD2 | CASSQGWGGRETQYF | TGCGCCAGCAGCCAAGGCTGGGGGGGTCGTGAGACCCAGTACTTC